This T cell receptor beta chain emerged from a study of beta chain features in type 1 diabetes. This clone was detected only a few times. Sequenced material consisted of expressed TCRB transcripts (all of the isolated RNA was reverse transcribed). Some clones are missing from TCRdb's copy, which holds only in-frame ones; the method was immunoSEQ multiplex PCR. The sample yields 620,000 or so clones, roughly 16% seen once. Trimming took 0 bases from V and 3 from J, leaving 13 bases between them. The CDR3 loop spans 15 amino acids. Germline V CDR1 and CDR2: SGHRS, YFSETQ. The V call is TRBV5-1, the J call TRBJ2-7; a possible D gene is TRBD1 (5 bases). The receptor was isolated from a man aged 18 to 30 in good health. Sequenced sample: naive CD4+ T cells from blood. CDR3 in DNA: TGCGCCAGCAGCTTGGGCGCCAGGGATATCTACGAGCAGTACTTC. It yields the protein CASSLGARDIYEQYF.